Following are 21 T cell receptor beta chains from one sample sequenced in a study of blood T cell repertoires in COVID-19 (dated by TCRdb to about 2020). Receptor libraries were prepared by the immunoSEQ multiplex PCR assay. TCRdb carries this immuneACCESS record with in-frame sequences only. Its versions omit some clonotypes, under half of them owing to an unresolved V gene in the studies checked, with the rest unexplained. The sample profile shows 150,000 to 200,000 clones; about 80% of them were found once. The ten largest clonotypes hold approximately 2.4% of the sample. The specimen was peripheral blood. These TCRs come from a human donor with acute or convalescent COVID-19. The donor label of this sample is uncertain.

This chain links TRBV27 with TRBJ2-1, with TRBD2 identical over 12 bases. CDR3 length equals 15 residues. Germline CDR1 reads MNHEY; CDR2 reads SMNVEV (reference sequence). Trimming at V came to 6 bases and at J to 5 bases, leaving 5 bases not matched to a gene. CDR3 in amino acids: CASSRRTSGNNEQFF. The DNA of the CDR3 is TGTGCCAGCAGCCGCCGGACTAGCGGGAACAATGAGCAGTTCTTC.

The chain carries TRBV11-2 and TRBJ1-2; D possibly corresponds to TRBD1 (5 bases). The germline V gene encodes CDR1 SGHAT and CDR2 FQNNGV. The V gene lost 1 base and the J gene lost 5 bases, with 17 bases spanning the gap. The CDR3 spans 16 residues. This chain's CDR3 is CASSLGQGVPSYGYTF. CDR3 nucleotides: TGTGCCAGCAGCTTAGGCCAGGGTGTCCCTTCATATGGCTACACCTTC.

This chain joins TRBV19 and TRBJ1-5; unclear D gene. V was clipped by 6 bases and J by 5 bases, with 11 bases between them. The CDR3 has 13 amino acids. Germline values: CDR1 LNHDA, CDR2 SQIVND (reference sequence). The CDR3 coding sequence is TGTGCCAGTAGCCCGTCGCGGGATCAGCCCCAGCATTTT. Protein product: CASSPSRDQPQHF.

The chain couples TRBV28 to TRBJ1-2, with D possibly TRBD1 on 6 matching bases. V shed 5 bases and J shed 4 bases, with 11 bases lying between them. The germline V gene has CDR1 MDHEN and CDR2 SYDVKM. The CDR3 length is 13 residues. The CDR3 bases are TGTGCCAGCAGTCTACAGGGTAGCTATGGCTACACCTTC. Translation gives CASSLQGSYGYTF.

The V gene is TRBV4-2, the J gene TRBJ1-4; D unresolved. CDR3 length: 14 amino acids. V was clipped by 4 bases and J by 5 bases, with 11 bases between them. Germline V gene sequence: CDR1 LGHNA, CDR2 YNFKEQ. CDR3 nucleotide sequence: TGTGCCAGCAGCCCTTTGCGAGAGAATGAAAAACTGTTTTTT. It yields the protein CASSPLRENEKLFF.

This clone was counted only a few times. This chain links TRBV6-5 with TRBJ1-2, with TRBD1 as a possible D gene (5 bases). CDR3 length: 12 residues. CDR1 is MNHEY and CDR2 is SVGAGI in the germline V gene. Trimming stripped 8 bases from V and 6 bases from J, with 13 bases between. The CDR3 region has the DNA TGTGCCAGCCGACGCAGGGAAGATGGCTACACCTTC. Its translation is CASRRREDGYTF.

The gene calls are TRBV5-1 and TRBJ2-2; TRBD1 matches at 7 bases. The CDR3 has 15 amino acids. Germline-derived CDR1 and CDR2 are SGHRS and YFSETQ. Losses at the gene ends were 4 bases for V and 4 bases for J; bases not matched to a gene: 7. The CDR3, as DNA: TGCGCCAGCAGCCGTACAGGGGAGTCCACCGGGGAGCTGTTTTTT. This sequence encodes CASSRTGESTGELFF.

The rearrangement links TRBV5-1 to TRBJ2-7; TRBD1 matches 9 bases. The CDR3 spans 15 residues. Germline CDR1 is SGHRS and CDR2 is YFSETQ. Trimming cost V 4 bases and J 5 bases; bases outside gene matches: 10. CDR3 nucleotides: TGCGCCAGCAGCCTCGGGACAGGGAAAATCCACGAGCAGTACTTC. Residues: CASSLGTGKIHEQYF.

This clone was found a few times. The chain is built from TRBV7-2 and TRBJ2-1, with 7 positions matching TRBD2. Germline assignment: CDR1 SGHTA and CDR2 FQGNSA. The junction had 6 bases not matched to a gene; V was cut back by 3 bases and J by 4 bases. The CDR3 extends over 15 amino acids. Here the CDR3 reads CASSFTREDYNEQFF. CDR3 DNA sequence: TGTGCCAGCAGCTTTACCCGGGAGGATTACAATGAGCAGTTCTTC.

The rearrangement uses TRBV19 and TRBJ2-5, with TRBD2 matching over 12 bases. Germline V gives CDR1 LNHDA, CDR2 SQIVND (reference sequence). V dropped 2 bases and J dropped 3; count of bases not matched to a gene: 4. The CDR3 covers 16 residues. The CDR3 region is CASSIRASGREETQYF. CDR3 nucleotide sequence: TGTGCCAGTAGTATAAGGGCTAGCGGGAGGGAAGAGACCCAGTACTTC.

The rearrangement links TRBV30 to TRBJ2-3; 7 nucleotides line up with TRBD1. The CDR3 is 14 residues long. Germline CDR1 reads GTSNPN; CDR2 reads SVGIG (reference sequence). V shed 0 bases, J shed 2 bases, and the junction held 2 bases outside the gene matches. This CDR3 reads CAWSVRGNTDTQYF. For the CDR3, the DNA is TGTGCCTGGAGTGTCAGGGGGAACACAGATACGCAGTATTTT. The entire variable domain, with the rest obtained from reference TRBV30 and TRBJ2-3, is as follows: SQTIHQWPATLVQPVGSPLSLECTVEGTSNPNLYWYRQAAGRGLQLLFYSVGIGQISSEVPQNLSASRPQDRQFILSSKKLLLSDSGFYLCAWSVRGNTDTQYFGPGTRLTVL.

The chain uses TRBV2 and TRBJ2-1; D might be TRBD1 (6 bases). Germline V gene data show CDR1 as SNHLY and CDR2 as FYNNEI. V was shortened by 11 bases and J by 9 bases, with 20 bases between the two germline ends. The CDR3 loop spans 13 amino acids. This CDR3 is CAGTGTPGSEQFF. The DNA of the CDR3 is TGTGCCGGAACCGGGACACCTGGGAGTGAGCAGTTCTTC.

J is TRBJ2-1 and V is TRBV2, with a tentative D call TRBD1 (6 bases). Germline assignment: CDR1 SNHLY and CDR2 FYNNEI. Trimming stripped 5 bases from V and 12 bases from J, with 17 bases between. The CDR3 is made up of 13 amino acids. This chain's CDR3 is CASSPEQGKRQFF. CDR3 DNA: TGTGCCAGCAGTCCAGAACAGGGAAAAAGGCAGTTCTTC.

This clone was recorded a few times. This chain connects TRBV15 to TRBJ1-3, with D uncertain. This CDR3 region has 15 residues. Trimming shortened V by 0 bases and J by 3 bases, and 9 bases separated the two germline ends. Germline V CDR1 and CDR2: LNHNV, YYDKDF (reference sequence). This chain's CDR3 is CATSRDAGFGNTIYF. Here the CDR3 DNA reads TGTGCCACCAGCAGAGATGCGGGTTTTGGAAACACCATATATTTT.

The chain has TRBV29-1 and TRBJ2-3; the match to TRBD1 covers 11 bases. V was clipped by 6 bases and J by 9 bases; unmatched bases: 14. The V gene's germline CDR1 is SQVTM and CDR2 ANQGSEA. The CDR3 loop spans 15 amino acids. CDR3 residues: CSVSTLGTGGDTQYF. Here the CDR3 DNA reads TGCAGCGTGTCAACCCTCGGGACAGGGGGGGACACGCAGTATTTT.

The genes are TRBV28 and TRBJ1-4, with D possibly matching TRBD1 (5 bases). The V end was cut by 6 bases, the J end by 5 bases, with 13 bases between. In germline, CDR1 is MDHEN, CDR2 SYDVKM. The CDR3 spans 14 residues. The DNA for the CDR3 is TGTGCCAGCAGAGGAGGGGTCGGGAATGAAAAACTGTTTTTT. It translates to CASRGGVGNEKLFF. Using reference TRBV28 and TRBJ1-4 for the parts outside the CDR3, the full variable domain is DVKVTQSSRYLVKRTGEKVFLECVQDMDHENMFWYRQDPGLGLRLIYFSYDVKMKEKGDIPEGYSVSREKKERFSLILESASTNQTSMYLCASRGGVGNEKLFFGSGTQLSVL.

The chain recombines TRBV27 with TRBJ1-4; D may be TRBD1 (6 bases). The CDR3 runs to 13 residues. Germline CDR1 is MNHEY and CDR2 is SMNVEV (reference sequence). The V gene lost 5 bases and the J gene lost 10 bases, with 14 bases spanning the gap. CDR3 DNA: TGTGCCAGCAGTCGGAACAGGGAGGGAAAACTGTTTTTT. This gives the protein CASSRNREGKLFF.

The chain has TRBV19 and TRBJ1-2; 8 bases match TRBD1. Per germline, CDR1 LNHDA and CDR2 SQIVND (reference sequence). V lost 2 bases, J lost 4 bases, and 12 bases stayed unmatched. The CDR3 consists of 17 residues. Here the CDR3 reads CASSISPPGQGGYGYTF. The CDR3 region has the DNA TGTGCCAGTAGTATATCCCCTCCCGGACAGGGAGGCTATGGCTACACCTTC.

The chain combines TRBV9 with TRBJ2-3; 11 nucleotides align to TRBD2. The length of the CDR3 is 16 residues. CDR1 SGDLS and CDR2 YYNGEE come from the germline V gene. Losses at the gene ends were 4 bases for V and 4 bases for J; bases not matched to a gene: 8. The CDR3 protein is CASSPLAGGAPDTQYF. The CDR3 nucleotides are TGTGCCAGCAGCCCTCTAGCGGGAGGAGCCCCAGATACGCAGTATTTT.

Only a few counts were recorded for this clone. Relative to the germline gene, one junction end is altered; a read error may explain this. The chain carries TRBV30 and TRBJ2-3, with D maybe TRBD1 (5 bases). There are 13 residues in the CDR3. Germline values: CDR1 GTSNPN, CDR2 SVGIG (reference sequence). The CDR3: CAWSVQADSHPFF. CDR3 bases: TGTGCCTGGAGTGTACAAGCTGACAGCCACCCCTTTTTT.

The chain couples TRBV10-2 to TRBJ2-3; 9 bases agree with TRBD2. The length of the CDR3 is 17 residues. From germline, CDR1 is WSHSY and CDR2 SAAADI. V was clipped by 0 bases and J by 4 bases; unmatched bases: 8. The CDR3 is CASSESNLAGRADTQYF. CDR3 DNA: TGCGCCAGCAGTGAGTCGAACCTAGCGGGGAGAGCAGATACGCAGTATTTT.